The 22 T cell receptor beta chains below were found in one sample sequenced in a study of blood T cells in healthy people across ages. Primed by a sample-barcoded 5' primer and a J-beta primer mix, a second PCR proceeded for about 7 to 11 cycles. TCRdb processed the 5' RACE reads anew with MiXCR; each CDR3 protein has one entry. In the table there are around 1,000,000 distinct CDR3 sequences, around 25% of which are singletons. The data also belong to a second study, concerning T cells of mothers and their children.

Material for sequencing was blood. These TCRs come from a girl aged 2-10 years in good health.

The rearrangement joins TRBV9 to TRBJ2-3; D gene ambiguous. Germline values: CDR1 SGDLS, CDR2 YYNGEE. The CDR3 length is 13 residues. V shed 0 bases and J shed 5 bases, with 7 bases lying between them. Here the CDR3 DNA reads TGTGCCAGCAGCGTAGAGATTGGAGATACGCAGTATTTT. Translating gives CASSVEIGDTQYF.

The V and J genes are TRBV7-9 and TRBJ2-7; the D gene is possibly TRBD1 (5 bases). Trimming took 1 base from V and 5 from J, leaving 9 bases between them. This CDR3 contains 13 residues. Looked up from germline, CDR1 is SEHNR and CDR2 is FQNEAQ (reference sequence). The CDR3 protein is CASSLGWGDEQYF. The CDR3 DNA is TGTGCCAGCAGCTTAGGGTGGGGCGACGAGCAGTACTTC.

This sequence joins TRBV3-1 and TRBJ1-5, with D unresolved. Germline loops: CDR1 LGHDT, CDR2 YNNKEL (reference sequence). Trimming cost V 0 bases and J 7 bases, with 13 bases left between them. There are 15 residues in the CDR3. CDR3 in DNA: TGTGCCAGCAGCCAAGATCAGACCCCGGGCCAGCCCCAGCATTTT. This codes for CASSQDQTPGQPQHF.

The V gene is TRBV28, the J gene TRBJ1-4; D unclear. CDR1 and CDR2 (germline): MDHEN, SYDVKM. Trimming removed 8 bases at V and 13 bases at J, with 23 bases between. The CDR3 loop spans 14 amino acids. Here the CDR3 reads CASGPPPPPEGLFF. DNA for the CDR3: TGTGCCAGCGGACCCCCTCCCCCACCGGAGGGACTGTTTTTT.

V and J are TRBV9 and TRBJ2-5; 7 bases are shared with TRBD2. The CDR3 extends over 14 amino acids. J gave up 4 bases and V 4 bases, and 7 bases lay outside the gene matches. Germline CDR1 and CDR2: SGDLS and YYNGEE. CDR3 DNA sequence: TGTGCCAGCAGCCCCGGGACTATTGGAGAGACCCAGTACTTC. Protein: CASSPGTIGETQYF.

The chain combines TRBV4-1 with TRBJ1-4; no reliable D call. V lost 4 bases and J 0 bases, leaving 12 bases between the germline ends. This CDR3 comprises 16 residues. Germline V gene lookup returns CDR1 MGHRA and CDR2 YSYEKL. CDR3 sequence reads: CASSPPFRATNEKLFF. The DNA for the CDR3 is TGCGCCAGCAGCCCCCCCTTCCGGGCAACTAATGAAAAACTGTTTTTT.

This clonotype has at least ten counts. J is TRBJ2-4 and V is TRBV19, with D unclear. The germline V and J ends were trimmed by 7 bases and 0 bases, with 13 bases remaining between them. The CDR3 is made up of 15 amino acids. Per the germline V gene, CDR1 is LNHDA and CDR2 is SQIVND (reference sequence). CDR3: CASTTKTLAKNIQYF. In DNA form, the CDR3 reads TGTGCCAGTACCACCAAGACCCTAGCCAAAAACATTCAGTACTTC.

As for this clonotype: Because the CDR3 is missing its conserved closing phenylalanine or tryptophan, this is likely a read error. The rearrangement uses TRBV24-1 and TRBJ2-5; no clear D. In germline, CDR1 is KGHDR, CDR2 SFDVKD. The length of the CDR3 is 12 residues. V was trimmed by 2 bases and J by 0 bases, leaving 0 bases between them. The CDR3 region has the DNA TGTGCCACCAGTGATTACCAAGAGACCCAGTACTTG. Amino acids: CATSDYQETQYL.

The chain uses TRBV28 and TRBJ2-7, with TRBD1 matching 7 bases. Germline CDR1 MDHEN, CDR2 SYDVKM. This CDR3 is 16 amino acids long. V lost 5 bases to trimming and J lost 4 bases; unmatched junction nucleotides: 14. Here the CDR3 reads CASSPNWFGTAYEQYF. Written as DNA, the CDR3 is TGTGCCAGCAGTCCGAATTGGTTCGGGACAGCTTACGAGCAGTACTTC. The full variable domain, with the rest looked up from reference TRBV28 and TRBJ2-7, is DVKVTQSSRYLVKRTGEKVFLECVQDMDHENMFWYRQDPGLGLRLIYFSYDVKMKEKGDIPEGYSVSREKKERFSLILESASTNQTSMYLCASSPNWFGTAYEQYFGPGTRLTVT.

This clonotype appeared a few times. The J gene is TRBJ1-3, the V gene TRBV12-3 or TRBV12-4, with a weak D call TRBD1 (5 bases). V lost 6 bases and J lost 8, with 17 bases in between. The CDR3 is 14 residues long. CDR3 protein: CASRGQGREDTIYF. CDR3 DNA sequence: TGTGCCAGCAGGGGCCAGGGAAGAGAAGACACCATATATTTT.

The CDR3, as DNA: TGTGCCAGCAGCCCGACGGGGGTTGAGTACGAGCAGTACTTC. Translated, it gives CASSPTGVEYEQYF. The chain couples TRBV5-5 to TRBJ2-7; TRBD2 is a possible D gene (6 bases). The CDR3 loop spans 14 amino acids. Germline V gene sequence: CDR1 SGHKS, CDR2 YYEKEE (reference sequence). Deletions cut 4 bases from V and 4 bases from J, with 15 bases between. Combining the CDR3 with reference TRBV5-5 and TRBJ2-7 gives the whole variable domain DAGVTQSPTHLIKTRGQQVTLRCSPISGHKSVSWYQQVLGQGPQFIFQYYEKEERGRGNFPDRFSARQFPNYSSELNVNALLLGDSALYLCASSPTGVEYEQYFGPGTRLTVT.

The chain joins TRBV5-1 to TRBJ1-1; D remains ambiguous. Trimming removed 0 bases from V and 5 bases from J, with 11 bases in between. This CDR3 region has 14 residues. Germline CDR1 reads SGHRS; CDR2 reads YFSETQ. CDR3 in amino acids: CASSLGGQWTEAFF. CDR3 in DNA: TGCGCCAGCAGCTTGGGAGGCCAGTGGACTGAAGCTTTCTTT.

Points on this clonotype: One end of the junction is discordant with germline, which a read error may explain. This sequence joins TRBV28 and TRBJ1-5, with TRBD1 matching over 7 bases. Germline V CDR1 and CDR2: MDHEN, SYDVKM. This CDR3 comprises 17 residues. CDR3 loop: CASRLPRTGSFHQPQHF. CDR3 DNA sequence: TGTGCCAGCAGGCTCCCGAGGACAGGAAGCTTTCATCAGCCCCAGCATTTC.

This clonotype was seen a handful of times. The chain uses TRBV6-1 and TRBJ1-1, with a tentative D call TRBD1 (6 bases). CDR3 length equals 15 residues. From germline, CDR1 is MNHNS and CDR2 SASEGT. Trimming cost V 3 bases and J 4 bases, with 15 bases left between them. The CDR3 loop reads CASSDADRPRTEAFF. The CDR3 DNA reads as TGTGCCAGCAGTGACGCCGACAGGCCCCGCACTGAAGCTTTCTTT.

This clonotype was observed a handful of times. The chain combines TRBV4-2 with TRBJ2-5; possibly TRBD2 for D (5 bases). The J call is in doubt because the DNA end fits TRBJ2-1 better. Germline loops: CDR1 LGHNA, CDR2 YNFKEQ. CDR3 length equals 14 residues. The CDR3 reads CASSQVSGKDEQFF. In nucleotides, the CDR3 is TGTGCCAGCAGCCAAGTATCCGGGAAGGATGAGCAGTTCTTC.

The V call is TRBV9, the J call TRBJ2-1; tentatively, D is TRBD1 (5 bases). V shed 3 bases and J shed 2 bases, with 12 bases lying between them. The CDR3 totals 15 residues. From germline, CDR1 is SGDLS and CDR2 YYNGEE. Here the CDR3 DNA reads TGTGCCAGCAGCGCAGACAGTGGACCCTACAATGAGCAGTTCTTC. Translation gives CASSADSGPYNEQFF.

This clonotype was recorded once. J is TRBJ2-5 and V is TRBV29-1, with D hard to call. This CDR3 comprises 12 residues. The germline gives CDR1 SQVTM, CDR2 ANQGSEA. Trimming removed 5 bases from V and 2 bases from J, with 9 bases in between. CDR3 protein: CSVRLAQETQYF. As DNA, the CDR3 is TGCAGCGTTCGGTTGGCACAAGAGACCCAGTACTTC.

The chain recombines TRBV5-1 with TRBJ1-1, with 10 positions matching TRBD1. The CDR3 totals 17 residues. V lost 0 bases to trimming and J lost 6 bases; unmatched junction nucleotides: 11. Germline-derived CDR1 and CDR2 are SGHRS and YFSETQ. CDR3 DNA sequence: TGCGCCAGCAGCTTGGCCGGGACAGGGGAATTCCACGCTGAAGCTTTCTTT. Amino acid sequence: CASSLAGTGEFHAEAFF.

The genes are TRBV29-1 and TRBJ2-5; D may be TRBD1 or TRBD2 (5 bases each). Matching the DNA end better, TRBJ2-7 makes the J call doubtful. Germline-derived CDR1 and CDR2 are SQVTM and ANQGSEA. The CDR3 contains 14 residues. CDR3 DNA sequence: TGCAGCGTAAGACCGGGACCTAGGCTCTACGAGCAGTACTTC. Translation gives CSVRPGPRLYEQYF.

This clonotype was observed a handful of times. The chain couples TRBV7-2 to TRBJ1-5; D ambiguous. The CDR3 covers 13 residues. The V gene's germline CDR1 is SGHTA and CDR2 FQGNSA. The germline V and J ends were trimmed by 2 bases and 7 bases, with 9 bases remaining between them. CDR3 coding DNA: TGTGCCAGCAGCTTATTCATGGGGCAGCCCCAGCATTTT. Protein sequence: CASSLFMGQPQHF.

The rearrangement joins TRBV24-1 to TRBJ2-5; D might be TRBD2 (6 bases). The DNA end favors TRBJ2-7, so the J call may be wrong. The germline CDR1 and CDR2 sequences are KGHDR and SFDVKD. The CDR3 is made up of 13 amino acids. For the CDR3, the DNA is TGTGCCACCGCGGGGCCAGAAAGCTACGAGCAGTACTTC. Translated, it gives CATAGPESYEQYF.

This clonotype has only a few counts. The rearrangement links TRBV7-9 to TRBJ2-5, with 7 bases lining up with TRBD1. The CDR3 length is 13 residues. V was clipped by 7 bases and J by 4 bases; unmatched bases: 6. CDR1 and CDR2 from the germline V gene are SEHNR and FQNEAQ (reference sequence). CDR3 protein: CASMRAGGETQYF. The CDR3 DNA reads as TGTGCCAGCATGAGGGCAGGGGGAGAGACCCAGTACTTC.